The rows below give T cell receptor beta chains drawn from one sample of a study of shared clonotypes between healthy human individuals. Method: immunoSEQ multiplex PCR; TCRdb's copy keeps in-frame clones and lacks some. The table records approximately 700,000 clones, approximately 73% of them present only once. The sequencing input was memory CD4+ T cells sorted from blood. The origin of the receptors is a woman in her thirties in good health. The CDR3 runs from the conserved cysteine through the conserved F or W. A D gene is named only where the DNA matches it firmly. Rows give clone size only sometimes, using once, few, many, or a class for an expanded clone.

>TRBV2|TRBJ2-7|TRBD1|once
CASNRQGPEDEQYF
TGTGCCAGCAATCGACAGGGCCCTGAGGACGAGCAGTACTTC
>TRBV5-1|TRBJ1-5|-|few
CASSLEGSNQPQHF
TGCGCCAGCAGCTTGGAGGGCAGCAATCAGCCCCAGCATTTT
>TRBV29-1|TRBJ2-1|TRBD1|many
CSVVGQGLGEQFF
TGCAGCGTTGTGGGACAGGGGTTAGGTGAGCAGTTCTTC
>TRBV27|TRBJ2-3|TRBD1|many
CASSLRSGQGTDTQYF
TGTGCCAGCAGTTTAAGATCGGGACAGGGGACAGATACGCAGTATTTT
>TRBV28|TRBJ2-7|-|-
CASSSQGYYEQYF
TGTGCCAGCAGTTCGCAGGGGTACTACGAGCAGTACTTC
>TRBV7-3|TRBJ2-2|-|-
CASSFSGTGELFF
TGTGCCAGCAGCTTTAGTGGCACCGGGGAGCTGTTTTTT
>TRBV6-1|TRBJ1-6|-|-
CASSPGGSGNSPLHF
TGTGCCAGCAGCCCTGGGGGCTCGGGGAATTCACCCCTCCACTTT
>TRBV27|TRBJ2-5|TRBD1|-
CASSPWDSQETQYF
TGTGCCAGCAGCCCTTGGGACAGCCAAGAGACCCAGTACTTC
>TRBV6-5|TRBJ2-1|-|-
CASSYSGEQFF
TGTGCCAGCAGTTACTCAGGGGAGCAGTTCTTC
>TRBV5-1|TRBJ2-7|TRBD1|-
CASPPRGSYEQYF
TGCGCCAGCCCCCCCAGGGGGTCCTACGAGCAGTACTTC
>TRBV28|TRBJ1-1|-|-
CASRQDLNTEAFF
TGTGCCAGCAGACAGGATTTGAACACTGAAGCTTTCTTT
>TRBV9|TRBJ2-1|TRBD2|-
CASSVYPGLAGGNEQFF
TGTGCCAGCAGCGTATACCCGGGACTAGCGGGAGGTAATGAGCAGTTCTTC
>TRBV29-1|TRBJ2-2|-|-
CSVVYRTANTGELFF
TGCAGCGTTGTCTACCGGACAGCTAACACCGGGGAGCTGTTTTTT
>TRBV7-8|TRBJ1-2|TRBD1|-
CASSFRGQGAGGYTF
TGTGCCAGCAGCTTCCGGGGACAGGGGGCGGGAGGCTACACCTTC
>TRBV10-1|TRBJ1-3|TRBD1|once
CASSEPSDRVTGNTIYF
TGCGCCAGCAGTGAGCCCTCCGACAGGGTTACAGGAAACACCATATATTTT
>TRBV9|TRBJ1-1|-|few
CASSVDVGATEAFF
TGTGCCAGCAGCGTAGACGTGGGGGCCACTGAAGCTTTCTTT
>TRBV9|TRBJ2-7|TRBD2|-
CASSSQLTSGRTEQYF
TGTGCCAGCAGCTCCCAACTGACTAGCGGGAGAACCGAGCAGTACTTC
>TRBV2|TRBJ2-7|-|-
CASSEKGYRYEQYF
TGTGCCAGCAGTGAAAAGGGGTATCGCTACGAGCAGTACTTC
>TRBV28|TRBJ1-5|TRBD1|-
CASTLPGQDPSDQPQHF
TGTGCCAGCACCCTCCCCGGACAGGACCCATCGGATCAGCCCCAGCATTTT
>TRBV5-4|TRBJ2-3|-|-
CASSPRGQRTDTQYF
TGTGCCAGCAGCCCCCGCGGCCAGCGCACAGATACGCAGTATTTT
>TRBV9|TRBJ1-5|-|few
CASSYSNQPQHF
TGTGCCAGCAGCTATAGCAATCAGCCCCAGCATTTT
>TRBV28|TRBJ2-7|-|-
CASSPTHGSYEQYF
TGTGCCAGCAGTCCCACCCACGGCTCCTACGAGCAGTACTTC
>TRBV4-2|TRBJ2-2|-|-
CASSQAKGTHTGELFF
TGTGCCAGCAGCCAAGCGAAAGGGACTCACACCGGGGAGCTGTTTTTT
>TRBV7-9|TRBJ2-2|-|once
CASSHTRDLYHTGELFF
TGTGCCAGCAGCCATACCCGGGACCTATATCACACCGGGGAGCTGTTTTTT
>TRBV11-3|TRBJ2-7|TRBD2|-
CASSLTAGGEEQYF
TGTGCCAGCAGCTTAACTGCGGGAGGAGAGGAGCAGTACTTC
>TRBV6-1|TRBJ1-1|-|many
CASCAQGATEAFF
TGTGCCAGCTGTGCGCAGGGAGCCACTGAAGCTTTCTTT
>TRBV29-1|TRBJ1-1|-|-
CSVEEDGYNTEAFF
TGCAGCGTTGAGGAGGACGGCTACAACACTGAAGCTTTCTTT
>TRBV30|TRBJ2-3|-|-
CAWSVEGPDTQYF
TGTGCCTGGAGTGTCGAGGGCCCCGATACGCAGTATTTT
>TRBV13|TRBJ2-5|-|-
CASSLSNDQYQETQYF
TGTGCCAGCAGCTTATCGAACGACCAGTACCAAGAGACCCAGTACTTC
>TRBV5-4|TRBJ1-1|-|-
CASSFRNTEAFF
TGTGCCAGCAGCTTTAGGAACACTGAAGCTTTCTTT
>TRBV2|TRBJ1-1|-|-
CASSEIYPGNTEAFF
TGTGCCAGCAGTGAGATCTACCCTGGGAACACTGAAGCTTTCTTT
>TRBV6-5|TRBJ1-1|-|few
CASSRYANTEAFF
TGTGCCAGCAGTCGATATGCGAACACTGAAGCTTTCTTT
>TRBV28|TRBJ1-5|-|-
CASNSVSIYGQNNQPQHF
TGTGCCAGCAACTCCGTATCAATTTACGGACAGAACAATCAGCCCCAGCATTTT
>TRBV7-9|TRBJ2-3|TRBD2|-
CASSSPRLAGGPTDTQYF
TGTGCCAGCAGTTCACCTCGACTAGCGGGAGGGCCCACAGATACGCAGTATTTT
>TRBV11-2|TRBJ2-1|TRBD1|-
CASSEDRGLNEQFF
TGTGCCAGCTCCGAGGACAGGGGGCTCAATGAGCAGTTCTTC
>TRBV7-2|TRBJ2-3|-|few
CASSALGAGSDTQYF
TGTGCCAGCAGCGCCCTTGGCGCTGGCTCAGATACGCAGTATTTT
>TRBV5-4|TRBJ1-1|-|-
CASRAGAGPGNTEAFF
TGTGCCAGCAGGGCGGGGGCAGGGCCAGGGAACACTGAAGCTTTCTTT
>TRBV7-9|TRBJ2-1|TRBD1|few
CASSRTGNEQFF
TGTGCCAGCAGTCGGACAGGCAATGAGCAGTTCTTC
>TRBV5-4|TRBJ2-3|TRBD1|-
CASSLGQGENTQYF
TGTGCCAGCAGCTTGGGCCAGGGGGAGAATACGCAGTATTTT
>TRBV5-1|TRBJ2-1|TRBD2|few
CASSFVAGNYNEQFF
TGCGCCAGCAGCTTTGTAGCGGGAAACTACAATGAGCAGTTCTTC
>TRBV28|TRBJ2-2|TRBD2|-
CASSLYPGLAGGPGTGELFF
TGTGCCAGCAGTTTATACCCGGGACTAGCGGGAGGGCCGGGTACCGGGGAGCTGTTTTTT
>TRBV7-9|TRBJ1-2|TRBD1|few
CASSRTGGAEGYTF
TGTGCCAGCAGCAGGACAGGGGGCGCGGAGGGCTACACCTTC
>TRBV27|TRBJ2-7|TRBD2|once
CASSLSGGSEQYF
TGTGCCAGCAGTTTATCGGGGGGGTCCGAGCAGTACTTC
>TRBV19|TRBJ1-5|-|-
CASSSPAGVRQPQHF
TGTGCCAGTAGTTCGCCGGCAGGGGTCCGTCAGCCCCAGCATTTT
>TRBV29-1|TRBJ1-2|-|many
CSVDTGRGYGYTF
TGCAGCGTTGATACAGGCCGCGGTTATGGCTACACCTTC
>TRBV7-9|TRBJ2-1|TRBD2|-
CASSPGLAGGGDEQFF
TGTGCCAGCAGCCCCGGACTAGCGGGAGGGGGGGATGAGCAGTTCTTC
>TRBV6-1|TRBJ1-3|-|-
CASSEEVGASGNTIYF
TGTGCCAGCAGTGAAGAAGTAGGGGCTAGTGGAAACACCATATATTTT
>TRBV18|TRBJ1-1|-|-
CASSPGRGGVLAFF
TGTGCCAGCTCACCGGGTCGGGGTGGAGTGTTGGCTTTCTTT
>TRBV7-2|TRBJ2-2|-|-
CASSPDRTGELFF
TGTGCCAGCAGCCCTGACAGGACCGGGGAGCTGTTTTTT
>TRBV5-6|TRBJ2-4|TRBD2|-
CASSRTAGALDKNIQYF
TGTGCCAGCAGCCGAACGGCGGGAGCTTTGGACAAAAACATTCAGTACTTC
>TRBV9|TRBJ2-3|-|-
CASSDRQFTDTQYF
TGTGCCAGCAGCGATCGACAGTTCACAGATACGCAGTATTTT
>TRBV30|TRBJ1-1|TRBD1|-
CAWSATGDTEAFF
TGTGCCTGGAGTGCAACAGGGGACACTGAAGCTTTCTTT
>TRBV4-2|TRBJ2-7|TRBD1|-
CASSLGTALSYEQYF
TGTGCCAGCAGCCTTGGGACAGCCCTCTCCTACGAGCAGTACTTC
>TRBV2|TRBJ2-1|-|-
CASSARSYNEQFF
TGTGCCAGCAGTGCTAGATCCTACAATGAGCAGTTCTTC
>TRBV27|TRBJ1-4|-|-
CASSDHYATNEKLFF
TGTGCCAGCTCGGACCACTATGCAACTAATGAAAAACTGTTTTTT